This is a list of T cell receptor beta chains from one sample in a study of early T cells in non-severe SARS-CoV-2 infection. TCRdb ran MiXCR on the 5' RACE reads and lists one entry per CDR3 protein. Among approximately 70,000 distinct CDR3 sequences listed, roughly 12% were seen once. Sequencing used whole blood. Source of these receptors: an adult who was a healthcare worker with PCR-confirmed SARS-CoV-2 infection or an uninfected control (not recorded which). CDR3s include the opening cysteine and the closing phenylalanine or tryptophan. The D gene is left open where the match is weak. Size is omitted from some rows. Given values are once, few, many or a class for expanded clones.

J gene | clone size | D gene | V gene | CDR3 DNA | CDR3 protein
TRBJ2-4 | many | . | TRBV7-2 | TGTGCCAGCAGCTTGGAGGGACTAGCCAAAAACATTCAGTACTTC | CASSLEGLAKNIQYF
TRBJ2-7 | many | TRBD2 | TRBV5-1 | TGCGCCAGCAGCGGTTCTAGCGGGAGCTACGAGCAGTACTTC | CASSGSSGSYEQYF
TRBJ1-1 | many | . | TRBV29-1 | TGCAGCGCCGCTGATCAGAGGGAGGCTGAAGCTTTCTTT | CSAADQREAEAFF
TRBJ2-7 | few | TRBD1 | TRBV12-3/TRBV12-4 | TGTGCCAGCAGTTTAGGGACAGGGAGACTCTTCTACGAGCAGTACTTC | CASSLGTGRLFYEQYF
TRBJ2-5 | few | . | TRBV14 | TGTGCCAGCAGCCAAGATTGGAGGGGCCAAGAGACCCAGTACTTC | CASSQDWRGQETQYF
TRBJ2-4 | few | . | TRBV6-1 | TGTGCCAGCAGTGAACGGTTGATAACTCGGATAGCCAAAAACATTCAGTACTTC | CASSERLITRIAKNIQYF
TRBJ2-1 | once | TRBD1 | TRBV5-1 | TGCGCCAGCAGCTCCACCACGGGGACAGTGAGCTCCTACAATGAGCAGTTCTTC | CASSSTTGTVSSYNEQFF
TRBJ2-1 | . | . | TRBV11-2 | TGTGCCAGCAGGGGCGGGACAGTGTACAATGAGCAGTTCTTC | CASRGGTVYNEQFF
TRBJ1-6 | many | . | TRBV14 | TGTGCCAGCACTCCCGGGGACCGTACACCCCACTTT | CASTPGDRTPHF
TRBJ2-7 | . | . | TRBV29-1 | TGCAGCGTGGGGGATCCCTACGAGCAGTACTTC | CSVGDPYEQYF
TRBJ1-5 | few | . | TRBV7-6 | TGTGCCAGCAGCCCCGGACGGACCCACCTCCATAGCAATCAGCCCCAGCATTTT | CASSPGRTHLHSNQPQHF
TRBJ2-7 | many | TRBD2 | TRBV18 | TGTGCCAGCTCACCACTAGTGGGGGGGTACGAGCAGTACTTC | CASSPLVGGYEQYF
TRBJ2-1 | . | TRBD2 | TRBV20-1 | TGCAGTGCTAGGGGACTAGCGGTAGACAATGAGCAGTTCTTC | CSARGLAVDNEQFF
TRBJ2-7 | . | . | TRBV6-2/TRBV6-3 | TGTGCCAGCAGTTATGGACCCCACTACGAGCAGTACTTC | CASSYGPHYEQYF
TRBJ2-3 | many | . | TRBV12-3/TRBV12-4 | TGTGCCAGCAGTTTAGGGGGACTTTGGGGTGATACGCAGTATTTT | CASSLGGLWGDTQYF
TRBJ1-5 | . | . | TRBV4-1 | TGCGCCAGCAGCCAAGGTCTTAATCAGCCCCAGCATTTT | CASSQGLNQPQHF
TRBJ2-7 | . | . | TRBV3-1 | TGTGCCAGCAGCCAGGGGGTACTCGAGCAGTACTTC | CASSQGVLEQYF
TRBJ1-5 | many | . | TRBV6-1 | TGTGCCAGCAGTGAAGTTTCCCGCCGCCCCCAGCATTTT | CASSEVSRRPQHF
TRBJ1-1 | . | . | TRBV4-3 | TGCGCCAGCAGCCAAGAAGCCAGGGGGAACACTGAAGCTTTCTTT | CASSQEARGNTEAFF
TRBJ1-6 | . | . | TRBV7-2 | TGTGCCAGCAGCTTAACAGGGTCACGTTCACCCCTCCACTTT | CASSLTGSRSPLHF
TRBJ1-1 | . | . | TRBV2 | TGTGCCAGCAGCCCTCTGACCAGAGGGACTGAAGCTTTCTTT | CASSPLTRGTEAFF
TRBJ2-2 | many | TRBD1 | TRBV11-2 | TGTGCCAGCAGCCGATGGACAGGGACCGAGCCCGGGGAGCTGTTTTTT | CASSRWTGTEPGELFF
TRBJ1-1 | many | . | TRBV7-9 | TGTGCCAGCAGCCTGGGGGGCAGAGGGACTGAAGCTTTCTTT | CASSLGGRGTEAFF
TRBJ1-5 | many | . | TRBV7-9 | TGTGCCAGCAGTCTTGATGTGGAGCCCCAGCATTTT | CASSLDVEPQHF
TRBJ2-7 | few | TRBD1 | TRBV9 | TGTGCCAGCAGCGTACAGGGGGAGAACGAGCAGTACTTC | CASSVQGENEQYF
TRBJ1-2 | many | . | TRBV12-3/TRBV12-4 | TGTGCCAGCAGGGGGGCGGGCAGGGCTTTCGGTGGCTACACCTTC | CASRGAGRAFGGYTF
TRBJ2-2 | few | TRBD1 | TRBV6-1 | TGTGCCAGCAGTTTTCGGACAGGGTTTTTCCCCGGGGAGCTGTTTTTT | CASSFRTGFFPGELFF
TRBJ2-1 | . | . | TRBV7-2 | TGTGCCAGCAGCTCCTACGGCGGGCACAATGAGCAGTTCTTC | CASSSYGGHNEQFF
TRBJ2-5 | few | TRBD1 | TRBV19 | TGTGCCAGTAGTGTCACCGGGACAGGGAAAGAGACCCAGTACTTC | CASSVTGTGKETQYF
TRBJ2-1 | few | . | TRBV5-6 | TGTGCCAGCAGCTTAAGCTACTCCTACAATGAGCAGTTCTTC | CASSLSYSYNEQFF
TRBJ2-1 | . | TRBD2 | TRBV12-3/TRBV12-4 | TGTGCCAGCAGTGCATCAGCGGGATGGGGGAATGAGCAGTTCTTC | CASSASAGWGNEQFF
TRBJ1-4 | few | . | TRBV30 | TGTGCCTGGAGTGTGATCGACAGATCGGATGAAAAACTGTTTTTT | CAWSVIDRSDEKLFF
TRBJ2-7 | . | TRBD1 | TRBV6-5 | TGTGCCAGCAGCGAACAGGGGGCAGGGTACGAGCAGTACTTC | CASSEQGAGYEQYF
TRBJ2-3 | many | . | TRBV10-3 | TGTGCCATCAGTGAGATTGGAGATACGCAGTATTTT | CAISEIGDTQYF
TRBJ1-2 | . | . | TRBV29-1 | TGCAGCGTTGCAGCTAACTATGGCTACACCTTC | CSVAANYGYTF
TRBJ2-5 | . | . | TRBV29-1 | TGCAGCGTGGCCCCAAGAGGGGACGAGACCCAGTACTTC | CSVAPRGDETQYF
TRBJ2-7 | many | TRBD2 | TRBV5-1 | TGCGCCAGCAGCCTTGCCCCGGGCGGGGGGGCCTACGAGCAGTACTTC | CASSLAPGGGAYEQYF
TRBJ1-1 | . | . | TRBV25-1 | TGTGCCAGCAGAGACAATGGGGGAGAGACTGAAGCTTTCTTT | CASRDNGGETEAFF
TRBJ2-7 | many | . | TRBV5-1 | TGCGCCAGCAGCCCCGCCGGACAAGCCTACGAGCAGTACTTC | CASSPAGQAYEQYF
TRBJ1-1 | many | . | TRBV10-3 | TGTGCCATCAGTGCATTGGGGTCGAACACTGAAGCTTTCTTT | CAISALGSNTEAFF
TRBJ2-3 | many | . | TRBV5-1 | TGCGCCAGCAGCTTGGTGAGGGCTTCTAGCACAGATACGCAGTATTTT | CASSLVRASSTDTQYF
TRBJ2-3 | many | TRBD1 | TRBV7-2 | TGTGCCAGCAGCTTAGTTGGGTCAGGGGGCCCGAATACGCAGTATTTT | CASSLVGSGGPNTQYF
TRBJ1-1 | many | . | TRBV7-2 | TGTGCCAGCAGCTTATACACTGAAGCTTTCTTT | CASSLYTEAFF
TRBJ2-1 | many | TRBD2 | TRBV12-3/TRBV12-4 | TGTGCCAGCAGTTACCTAGCGGGCGATTACAATGAGCAGTTCTTC | CASSYLAGDYNEQFF
TRBJ1-2 | few | . | TRBV30 | TGTGCCTGGAGTGTTGAGGCCAGGAACTATGGCTACACCTTC | CAWSVEARNYGYTF
TRBJ1-1 | . | . | TRBV5-5 | TGTGCCAGCTATTTGCGGGCTGAAGCTTTCTTT | CASYLRAEAFF
TRBJ1-5 | . | . | TRBV12-3/TRBV12-4 | TGTGCCACCGGAACTTATAGCAATCAGCCCCAGCATTTT | CATGTYSNQPQHF
TRBJ2-7 | many | TRBD2 | TRBV29-1 | TGCAGCGTGGCCGGGACTAGCGGAAGGCCCTACGAGCAGTACTTC | CSVAGTSGRPYEQYF
TRBJ2-7 | many | TRBD1 | TRBV20-1 | TGCAGTGCCCGCACCTTCCGGGGACAGGGGTCCTACGAGCAGTACTTC | CSARTFRGQGSYEQYF
TRBJ1-6 | . | . | TRBV6-1 | TGTGCCAGCAGTGAAGGAGGAGGGTTTAATTCACCCCTCCACTTT | CASSEGGGFNSPLHF
TRBJ2-5 | . | . | TRBV3-1 | TGTGCCAGCAGCCAAGATGTAGCGGCGCAAGAGACCCAGTACTTC | CASSQDVAAQETQYF
TRBJ2-1 | few | TRBD2 | TRBV24-1 | TGTGCCACCAGTGCCCCGACTAGCGGGAGCCATGAGCAGTTCTTC | CATSAPTSGSHEQFF